These 10 T cell receptor beta chains share one sample of origin, sequenced in a study of regulatory T cells in long-lasting Graves disease. Arm-PCR of CDR3 regions with iRepertoire HTBI primers generated TCR beta libraries. A single record per CDR3 protein comes from TCRdb applying MiXCR to the multiplex PCR reads. The table shows fewer than 600,000 distinct CDR3 sequences, with 20% to 25% occurring only once. Indicated time point: persistent/refractory GD, antithyroid drugs over 5 years with positive TRAb. TCR sequences were obtained from RNA taken from PBMCs. The input for sequencing was peripheral blood mononuclear cells (PBMCs), taken when the disease was refractory, from a patient treated with antithyroid drugs. The source of these receptors is a female donor with Graves disease.

Of note for this clonotype: Germline and junction disagree at one end, which may indicate a read error. The chain links TRBV5-1 to TRBJ1-1; a possible D gene is TRBD1 (5 bases). The CDR3 is made up of 14 amino acids. The germline gives CDR1 SGHRS, CDR2 YFSETQ. In DNA, the CDR3 is TGCGCCAGCAGCTTGGAGAGGGCGGACACTGAAGCTTCCTTT. Translated, it gives CASSLERADTEASF.

This clonotype was seen many times. The chain uses TRBV28 and TRBJ1-5, with 9 bases that match TRBD1. V trimming: 7 bases; J trimming: 5 bases; junction bases outside the gene matches: 6. Germline V lookup: CDR1 MDHEN, CDR2 SYDVKM. CDR3 length: 14 residues. This chain's CDR3 is CASTQGAEYQPQHF. CDR3 nucleotides: TGTGCCAGCACACAGGGGGCCGAATATCAGCCCCAGCATTTT.

CDR3 coding DNA: TGTGCCAGCAGCTTGCGGTCAGTAGGGGAAAAACTGTTTTTT. This codes for CASSLRSVGEKLFF. V gene TRBV11-2 combines with J gene TRBJ1-4; D is unclear. The CDR3 has 14 amino acids. V gave up 3 bases and J gave up 8 bases, with 13 bases separating them. Germline-derived CDR1 and CDR2 are SGHAT and FQNNGV.

V is TRBV5-1 and J is TRBJ1-4, with D possibly TRBD1 on 6 matching bases. This CDR3 has 15 residues. Trimming cost V 2 bases and J 1 base, with 9 bases left between them. Germline V gives CDR1 SGHRS, CDR2 YFSETQ. CDR3 amino acids: CASSLTGITNEKLFF. DNA for the CDR3: TGCGCCAGCAGCTTAACAGGGATAACTAATGAAAAACTGTTTTTT.

In its sample, this clonotype was seen a few times. The chain couples TRBV27 to TRBJ1-5; D unresolved. Per the germline V gene, CDR1 is MNHEY and CDR2 is SMNVEV (reference sequence). The CDR3 is made up of 15 amino acids. Trimming took off 5 bases at V and 4 bases at J, with 15 bases between the two ends. The CDR3: CASSSRTAPNQPQHF. CDR3 coding DNA: TGTGCCAGCAGTAGCAGGACGGCTCCTAATCAGCCCCAGCATTTT.

V gene TRBV6-2 or TRBV6-3 combines with J gene TRBJ2-7; D ambiguous. Deletions cut 5 bases from V and 1 base from J, with 15 bases between. Germline V CDR1 and CDR2: MNHEY, SVGEGT. This CDR3 has 15 residues. The CDR3 DNA is TGTGCCAGCAGTGGGTACGGAACGATTTCCTACGAGCAGTACTTC. Protein product: CASSGYGTISYEQYF.

V usage is TRBV7-2 and J usage is TRBJ1-1; D uncertain. CDR3 size: 13 residues. The V and J ends lost 2 bases and 9 bases respectively, with 13 bases between them. Germline values: CDR1 SGHTA, CDR2 FQGNSA. Written as DNA, the CDR3 is TGTGCCAGCAGCTTATTTCTCCAGTCGAAAGCTTTCTTT. This gives the protein CASSLFLQSKAFF.

Concerning this clonotype itself: The germline gene is not matched at one end of the junction; a read error may be the cause. The gene calls are TRBV20-1 and TRBJ1-1, with TRBD1 matching over 8 bases. Germline loops: CDR1 DFQATT, CDR2 SNEGSKA (reference sequence). This CDR3 has 16 residues. CDR3 sequence (DNA): TGCAGTGCTAGAGTCCCGGGACAGGTTCAAGGAACTGAAGCTTCCTTT. Residues: CSARVPGQVQGTEASF.

In its sample, this clonotype was seen many times. The V call is TRBV28, the J call TRBJ2-7; 8 nucleotides line up with TRBD1. Per the germline V gene, CDR1 is MDHEN and CDR2 is SYDVKM. This CDR3 is 14 amino acids long. The junction had 7 bases not matched to a gene; V was cut back by 6 bases and J by 3 bases. The DNA for the CDR3 is TGTGCCAGCAGGAGGACAGGGCAGAGCTACGAGCAGTACTTC. Protein: CASRRTGQSYEQYF.

This clonotype showed up many times. V usage is TRBV6-1 and J usage is TRBJ1-6; D unclear. Trimming shortened V by 6 bases and J by 5 bases, and 2 bases separated the two germline ends. The CDR3 extends over 11 amino acids. Germline V gene sequence: CDR1 MNHNS, CDR2 SASEGT. CDR3 DNA sequence: TGTGCCAGCAGCCATAATTCACCCCTCCACTTT. Its translation is CASSHNSPLHF.